This is a list of T cell receptor beta chains from one sample in a study of cytomegalovirus exposure and HLA in healthy donors. Produced via immunoSEQ multiplex PCR; TCRdb's table is partial and in-frame only. The data contain tens of thousands of clones, about 81% of them singletons. The sample comprised PBMCs. These receptors all come from a man between 18 and 29 years old in good health and CMV-seronegative. Each CDR3 is given with its conserved first and last residue. D genes are given only for firm matches.

v_gene: TRBV7-2; d_gene: -; j_gene: TRBJ1-3; CDR3aa: CASSRRAGPGNTIYF
v_gene: TRBV5-1; d_gene: TRBD2; j_gene: TRBJ2-1; CDR3aa: CASSFGRENEQFF
v_gene: TRBV13; d_gene: -; j_gene: TRBJ1-1; CDR3aa: CASSLVRTTRDTEAFF
v_gene: TRBV5-1; d_gene: -; j_gene: TRBJ2-7; CDR3aa: CASSLGSGSYEQYF
v_gene: TRBV27; d_gene: -; j_gene: TRBJ1-1; CDR3aa: CASRNLGVAFF
v_gene: TRBV29-1; d_gene: -; j_gene: TRBJ1-5; CDR3aa: CSFRHLDQPQHF
v_gene: TRBV11-2; d_gene: -; j_gene: TRBJ2-3; CDR3aa: CASTPPLTDTQYF
v_gene: TRBV5-6; d_gene: -; j_gene: TRBJ2-7; CDR3aa: CASSLPTGKSSYEQYF
v_gene: TRBV28; d_gene: TRBD2; j_gene: TRBJ2-5; CDR3aa: CASSPRLLIAGGPQYF
v_gene: TRBV5-6; d_gene: TRBD2; j_gene: TRBJ2-1; CDR3aa: CASRGTSGRNEQFF
v_gene: TRBV7-7; d_gene: TRBD2; j_gene: TRBJ2-7; CDR3aa: CASSSGTSGRSEQYF
v_gene: TRBV5-6; d_gene: -; j_gene: TRBJ2-1; CDR3aa: CASSGSARGEQFF
v_gene: TRBV27; d_gene: TRBD1; j_gene: TRBJ1-4; CDR3aa: CASSPYGTAEKLFF
v_gene: TRBV4-3; d_gene: -; j_gene: TRBJ1-6; CDR3aa: CASSARSSDSGSPLHF
v_gene: TRBV2; d_gene: TRBD1; j_gene: TRBJ1-1; CDR3aa: CASSQQGAGTEAFF
v_gene: TRBV19; d_gene: -; j_gene: TRBJ1-3; CDR3aa: CASSISLSGNTIYF
v_gene: TRBV6-6; d_gene: -; j_gene: TRBJ1-1; CDR3aa: CASSFFPGQGTEAFF
v_gene: TRBV6-4; d_gene: -; j_gene: TRBJ2-2; CDR3aa: CASSDAGANTGELFF
v_gene: TRBV6-1; d_gene: -; j_gene: TRBJ1-5; CDR3aa: CASRLIGNQPQHF
v_gene: TRBV5-4; d_gene: -; j_gene: TRBJ1-1; CDR3aa: CASSLDSHAKEAFF
v_gene: TRBV19; d_gene: TRBD1; j_gene: TRBJ1-1; CDR3aa: CASRSTGEGVEAFF
v_gene: TRBV9; d_gene: TRBD1; j_gene: TRBJ2-3; CDR3aa: CASRGTGASTDTQYF
v_gene: TRBV19; d_gene: -; j_gene: TRBJ2-2; CDR3aa: CASSTRGELFF
v_gene: TRBV29-1; d_gene: -; j_gene: TRBJ1-2; CDR3aa: CSVGGAGGYTF
v_gene: TRBV20-1; d_gene: -; j_gene: TRBJ1-2; CDR3aa: CSTYEYGYTF
v_gene: TRBV6-1; d_gene: -; j_gene: TRBJ2-5; CDR3aa: CASSYRTDETQYF
v_gene: TRBV6-1; d_gene: TRBD1; j_gene: TRBJ2-7; CDR3aa: CASRTIRTGGYEQYF
v_gene: TRBV7-9; d_gene: -; j_gene: TRBJ2-5; CDR3aa: CASSTETRAQYF
v_gene: TRBV5-4; d_gene: TRBD2; j_gene: TRBJ2-1; CDR3aa: CASSRGTSESSYNEQFF
v_gene: TRBV30; d_gene: TRBD1; j_gene: TRBJ1-2; CDR3aa: CAWSVLSDREGKGYTF
v_gene: TRBV7-6; d_gene: TRBD1; j_gene: TRBJ1-3; CDR3aa: CASSLDRGPLRSGNTIYF
v_gene: TRBV7-2; d_gene: -; j_gene: TRBJ2-7; CDR3aa: CASSLEVRLPTYEQYF
v_gene: TRBV5-1; d_gene: TRBD2; j_gene: TRBJ2-3; CDR3aa: CASRRGLARTDTQYF
v_gene: TRBV2; d_gene: -; j_gene: TRBJ2-5; CDR3aa: CASSLRETGETQYF
v_gene: TRBV2; d_gene: -; j_gene: TRBJ1-4; CDR3aa: CAGQKMNEKLFF
v_gene: TRBV29-1; d_gene: -; j_gene: TRBJ1-2; CDR3aa: CSVASNRAAYGYTF
v_gene: TRBV6-1; d_gene: -; j_gene: TRBJ1-1; CDR3aa: CASRWEVDTEAFF